These T cell receptor beta chains were read from a single sample in a study of technical replicates of blood from several donors. Clones were read by immunoSEQ multiplex PCR, and TCRdb kept only the in-frame ones, dropping some. The sample records some 13,000 clones, roughly 80% being singletons. Sequences were obtained from PBMCs. All receptors derive from a human donor in good health. Both conserved end residues are part of each CDR3. A D gene is named only where the DNA matches it firmly. A clone size is listed for some rows: how often the clone was seen (once, few, many), or a class if it is expanded.

d_call	clone_size	v_call	j_call	cdr3_aa	cdr3_nt
NA	NA	TRBV29-1	TRBJ1-4	CSGRIGEKLFF	TGCAGCGGGAGGATTGGTGAAAAACTGTTTTTT
TRBD2	NA	TRBV5-1	TRBJ2-2	CASSLATSGYTGELFF	TGCGCCAGCAGCTTGGCTACTAGCGGGTACACCGGGGAGCTGTTTTTT
NA	NA	TRBV27	TRBJ1-3	CASPLNPVREVHSGNTIYF	TGTGCCAGCCCCCTTAACCCGGTGCGCGAGGTGCACTCTGGAAACACCATATATTTT
NA	NA	TRBV28	TRBJ2-1	CASRWDNSYNEQFF	TGTGCCAGCCGCTGGGACAATTCCTACAATGAGCAGTTCTTC
NA	NA	TRBV21-1	TRBJ2-7	CASSAPRDRGPYEQYF	TGTGCCAGCAGCGCCCCCCGGGACAGGGGCCCCTACGAGCAGTACTTC
TRBD1	NA	TRBV25-1	TRBJ2-7	CASSAEPGQGPTYEQYF	TGTGCCAGCAGTGCTGAGCCGGGACAGGGGCCGACCTACGAGCAGTACTTC
TRBD1	NA	TRBV5-1	TRBJ2-1	CASSQTGQDANEQFF	TGCGCCAGCAGCCAAACCGGACAGGACGCTAATGAGCAGTTCTTC
TRBD2	few	TRBV19	TRBJ2-7	CASSAGLAGEGYEQYF	TGTGCCAGTAGTGCCGGACTAGCGGGAGAGGGATACGAGCAGTACTTC
NA	few	TRBV25-1	TRBJ1-5	CASSGTDSNQPQHF	TGTGCCAGCAGTGGGACAGATAGCAATCAGCCCCAGCATTTT
TRBD2	NA	TRBV7-2	TRBJ2-7	CASSPYGRGEQYF	TGTGCCAGCAGCCCATACGGGAGGGGTGAGCAGTACTTC
NA	NA	TRBV10-1	TRBJ1-4	CASSNRVRRTNEKLFF	TGCGCCAGCAGCAACAGGGTTAGGAGAACTAATGAAAAACTGTTTTTT
NA	NA	TRBV21-1	TRBJ2-7	CASRGRQGQGPSNEQYF	TGTGCCAGCAGGGGACGACAGGGCCAGGGACCATCCAACGAGCAGTACTTC
TRBD1	NA	TRBV6-1	TRBJ1-5	CASSGQGAVQPQHF	TGTGCCAGCAGTGGGCAGGGGGCAGTTCAGCCCCAGCATTTT
NA	NA	TRBV6-5	TRBJ2-3	CASSKLGTDTQYF	TGTGCCAGCAGTAAACTAGGCACAGATACGCAGTATTTT
NA	few	TRBV10-3	TRBJ2-7	CAINGENYEQYF	TGTGCCATCAATGGGGAGAACTACGAGCAGTACTTC
NA	NA	TRBV6-5	TRBJ2-2	CASSYGVVTGELFF	TGTGCCAGCAGTTACGGAGTCGTCACCGGGGAGCTGTTTTTT
TRBD2	NA	TRBV7-8	TRBJ2-1	CASSLVPTSGRYNEQFF	TGTGCCAGCAGCTTAGTTCCGACTAGCGGGAGGTACAATGAGCAGTTCTTC
TRBD2	NA	TRBV6-5	TRBJ2-7	CASSQREAHEQYF	TGTGCCAGCAGCCAGCGGGAGGCCCACGAGCAGTACTTC
TRBD2	NA	TRBV2	TRBJ2-1	CASSATLLAGKSSYNEQFF	TGTGCCAGCAGCGCTACCCTACTAGCGGGAAAGAGCTCCTACAATGAGCAGTTCTTC
TRBD2	NA	TRBV7-2	TRBJ2-1	CASSLAGLAGDNEQFF	TGTGCCAGCAGCTTAGCCGGACTAGCGGGAGACAATGAGCAGTTCTTC
NA	NA	TRBV19	TRBJ2-1	CASSLGLASYNEQFF	TGTGCCAGTAGCCTTGGGCTTGCCTCCTACAATGAGCAGTTCTTC
TRBD2	few	TRBV6-4	TRBJ2-1	CASSDSTSGSNEQFF	TGTGCCAGCAGTGACTCGACTAGCGGGAGCAATGAGCAGTTCTTC
TRBD1	NA	TRBV19	TRBJ1-2	CATVSEGGQGNYGYTF	TGTGCCACCGTATCCGAGGGCGGACAGGGAAACTATGGCTACACCTTC
TRBD2	once	TRBV28	TRBJ2-1	CASSRLAGAPRQFF	TGTGCCAGCAGTCGTCTAGCGGGGGCCCCTCGTCAGTTCTTC
TRBD2	NA	TRBV5-6	TRBJ2-7	CASSLVLAGVDEQYF	TGTGCCAGCAGCTTGGTTCTAGCGGGAGTAGATGAGCAGTACTTC
NA	NA	TRBV6-1	TRBJ1-1	CASSEAVIVNTEAFF	TGTGCCAGCAGTGAAGCCGTTATAGTGAACACTGAAGCTTTCTTT
TRBD1	NA	TRBV15	TRBJ2-7	CATSSIQGVAYEQYF	TGTGCCACCAGCTCCATCCAGGGGGTCGCCTACGAGCAGTACTTC
NA	NA	TRBV6-5	TRBJ1-4	CASSYARGNEKLFF	TGTGCCAGCAGTTACGCCAGGGGAAATGAAAAACTGTTTTTT
TRBD2	NA	TRBV19	TRBJ2-1	CASSSHGTSGNNEQFF	TGTGCCAGTAGTTCTCACGGGACTAGCGGGAACAATGAGCAGTTCTTC
NA	NA	TRBV6-5	TRBJ2-2	CASTVDRGNTGELFF	TGTGCCAGCACCGTCGATAGAGGAAACACCGGGGAGCTGTTTTTT
NA	once	TRBV6-1	TRBJ2-7	CASRMDILYEQYF	TGTGCCAGCAGGATGGACATCCTCTACGAGCAGTACTTC
NA	NA	TRBV7-2	TRBJ2-7	CASSLALGGYEQYF	TGTGCCAGCAGCTTAGCGTTGGGGGGCTACGAGCAGTACTTC
TRBD1	few	TRBV10-3	TRBJ2-7	CAISESGRTGGYEQYF	TGTGCCATCAGTGAGTCAGGTAGGACAGGGGGATACGAGCAGTACTTC
NA	NA	TRBV5-1	TRBJ2-4	CASSLDGQTVKNIQYF	TGCGCCAGCAGCTTAGACGGACAGACCGTCAAAAACATTCAGTACTTC
TRBD1	few	TRBV6-1	TRBJ1-2	CASRTGGSDGYTF	TGTGCCAGCAGAACAGGGGGCTCGGATGGCTACACCTTC
NA	NA	TRBV18	TRBJ1-5	CASSPDSSNQPQHF	TGTGCCAGCTCACCAGACAGTTCCAATCAGCCCCAGCATTTT
TRBD2	NA	TRBV30	TRBJ2-7	CAWSGASGRGDYEQYF	TGTGCCTGGAGTGGGGCTAGCGGGAGGGGGGACTACGAGCAGTACTTC
TRBD2	NA	TRBV14	TRBJ2-2	CASSQDRTSGSIGELFF	TGTGCCAGCAGCCAAGACAGGACTAGCGGGAGCATCGGGGAGCTGTTTTTT
NA	NA	TRBV28	TRBJ2-7	CASSIGGQANYEQYF	TGTGCCAGCAGCATCGGAGGGCAGGCGAACTACGAGCAGTACTTC
TRBD1	NA	TRBV10-2	TRBJ2-5	CASSDRTGGETQYF	TGCGCCAGCAGTGACCGGACAGGGGGAGAGACCCAGTACTTC
NA	few	TRBV6-1	TRBJ2-7	CASSVGTTYEQYF	TGTGCCAGCAGTGTCGGGACAACCTACGAGCAGTACTTC
TRBD1	once	TRBV18	TRBJ1-5	CASSPGQGSNQPQHF	TGTGCCAGCTCACCGGGACAGGGTAGCAATCAGCCCCAGCATTTT
TRBD1	NA	TRBV2	TRBJ1-1	CASSDRGRNTEAFF	TGTGCCAGCAGTGACAGGGGGAGGAACACTGAAGCTTTCTTT
TRBD1	NA	TRBV5-5	TRBJ2-7	CASSLAPQGQQAYEQYF	TGTGCCAGCAGCTTGGCCCCACAGGGACAGCAGGCCTACGAGCAGTACTTC
TRBD1	NA	TRBV6-1	TRBJ1-2	CASRTTTGEGYTF	TGTGCCAGCAGGACCACGACAGGGGAGGGCTACACCTTC
TRBD2	NA	TRBV5-1	TRBJ2-5	CATKRGVTETQYF	TGCGCCACGAAGCGGGGCGTAACTGAGACCCAGTACTTC